This record covers a single T cell receptor (beta chain). The data were obtained in a study of T cell repertoires in aging, cancer and after chemotherapy. The template was genomic DNA from peripheral blood, not RNA. Rearranged V-D-J TRB sequences were amplified with a mixed TRB-A/B primer pool. TCRdb re-analysed the multiplex PCR reads in MiXCR, keeping a single row per CDR3 protein. Of about 1,300 distinct CDR3 sequences in the sample, approximately 26% are singletons; the top ten hold 81%. CDR1 is DFQATT, CDR2 SNEGSKA, per germline (reference sequence). There are 12 residues in the CDR3. With 5 bases removed from V and 0 bases from J, the gap between germline ends came to 5 bases.

The chain joins TRBV20-1 to TRBJ1-3; D unclear. The receptor was isolated from a human donor with a blood cancer. Sequences were obtained from blood. The CDR3 nucleotides are TGCAGTGCTGGGAGCTCTGGAAACACCATATATTTT. Translating gives CSAGSSGNTIYF.